Described below is a single T cell receptor beta chain sequence and its context. Its antigen remains unidentified. Method: immunoSEQ multiplex PCR; TCRdb's copy keeps in-frame clones and lacks some. The sample has 85,000 to 130,000 clones; about 83% are singletons. The sample belongs to a study of radiotherapy plus CTLA-4 blockade in lung cancer. Study-wide results and limits: With interferon-beta, early dynamics of blood T cell clones were reported to best predict response.

CDR3 size: 14 residues. Germline values: CDR1 SQVTM, CDR2 ANQGSEA. V was clipped by 6 bases and J by 0 bases, with 11 bases between them. Focal radiation and CTLA-4 blockade (ipilimumab) were tested in chemo-refractory metastatic non-small-cell lung cancer patients. This chain links TRBV29-1 with TRBJ2-2; a weak D match, TRBD2 (6 bases). The clonotype originates from a human donor with non-small cell lung cancer that progressed on radiotherapy plus ipilimumab. Some clones in this sample may be carry-over from other donors' samples. The sequences come from peripheral blood, collected from a patient treated with radiotherapy plus ipilimumab. The CDR3, as DNA: TGCAGCGTCCGGGGGAGGACGAACACCGGGGAGCTGTTTTTT. It translates to CSVRGRTNTGELFF.